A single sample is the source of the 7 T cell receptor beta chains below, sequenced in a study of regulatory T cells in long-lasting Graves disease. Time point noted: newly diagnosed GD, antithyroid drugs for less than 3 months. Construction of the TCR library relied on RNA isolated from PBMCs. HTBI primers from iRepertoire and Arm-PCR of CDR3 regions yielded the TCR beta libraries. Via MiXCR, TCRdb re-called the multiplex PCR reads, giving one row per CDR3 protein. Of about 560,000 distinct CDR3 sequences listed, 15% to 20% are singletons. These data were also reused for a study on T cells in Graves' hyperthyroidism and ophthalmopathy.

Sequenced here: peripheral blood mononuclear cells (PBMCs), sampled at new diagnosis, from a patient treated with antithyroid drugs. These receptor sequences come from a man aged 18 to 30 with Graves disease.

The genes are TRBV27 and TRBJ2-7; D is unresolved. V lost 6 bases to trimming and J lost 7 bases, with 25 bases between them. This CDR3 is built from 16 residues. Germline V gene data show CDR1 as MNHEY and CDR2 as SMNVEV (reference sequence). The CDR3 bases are TGTGCCAGCAGGCCCATTAGTCCCCGGGCTATCGGGGAGCAGTACTTC. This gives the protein CASRPISPRAIGEQYF.

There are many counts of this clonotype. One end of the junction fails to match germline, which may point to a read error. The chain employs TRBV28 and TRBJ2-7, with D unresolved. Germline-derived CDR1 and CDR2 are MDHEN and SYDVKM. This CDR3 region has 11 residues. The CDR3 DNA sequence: TGTGCCAGCAGTTTAAAGTCGCAGCGCCACTTC. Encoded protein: CASSLKSQRHF.

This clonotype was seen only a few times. The CDR3: CAISPGQGDYGYTF. DNA for the CDR3: TGTGCCATCAGCCCGGGACAGGGGGACTATGGCTACACCTTC. This chain links TRBV10-3 with TRBJ1-2, with 11 bases that match TRBD1. The CDR3 covers 14 residues. V shed 6 bases and J 3 bases; nucleotides not matched to a gene: 3. From germline, CDR1 is ENHRY and CDR2 SYGVKD.

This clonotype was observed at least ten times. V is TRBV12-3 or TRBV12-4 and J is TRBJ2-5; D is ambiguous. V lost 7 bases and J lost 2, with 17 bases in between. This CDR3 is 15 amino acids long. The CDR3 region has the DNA TGTGCCAGCACGCCTCCCAGTCCCCATCAAGAGACCCAGTACTTC. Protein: CASTPPSPHQETQYF.

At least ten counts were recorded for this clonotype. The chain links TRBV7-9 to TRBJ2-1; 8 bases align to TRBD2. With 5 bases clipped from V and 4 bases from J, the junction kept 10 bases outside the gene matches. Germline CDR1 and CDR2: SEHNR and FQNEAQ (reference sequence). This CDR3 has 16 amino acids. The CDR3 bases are TGTGCCAGCAGCCCCCTTGGAGCGGGAGATTACAATGAGCAGTTCTTC. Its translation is CASSPLGAGDYNEQFF.

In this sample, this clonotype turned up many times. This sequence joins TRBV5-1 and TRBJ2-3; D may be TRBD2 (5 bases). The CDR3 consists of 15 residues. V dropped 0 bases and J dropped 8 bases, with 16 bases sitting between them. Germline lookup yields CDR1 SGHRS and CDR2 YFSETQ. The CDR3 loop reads CASSLGGDYEGTQYF. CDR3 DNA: TGCGCCAGCAGCTTGGGGGGTGACTACGAGGGTACGCAGTATTTT. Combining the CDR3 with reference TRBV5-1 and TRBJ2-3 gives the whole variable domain KAGVTQTPRYLIKTRGQQVTLSCSPISGHRSVSWYQQTPGQGLQFLFEYFSETQRNKGNFPGRFSGRQFSNSRSEMNVSTLELGDSALYLCASSLGGDYEGTQYFGPGTRLTVL.

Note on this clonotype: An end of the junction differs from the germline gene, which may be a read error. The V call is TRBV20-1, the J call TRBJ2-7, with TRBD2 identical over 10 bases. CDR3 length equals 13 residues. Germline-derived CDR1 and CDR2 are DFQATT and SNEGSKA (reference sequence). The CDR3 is CSAQAGGVYGQYF. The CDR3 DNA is TGCAGTGCGCAAGCGGGAGGGGTCTACGGGCAGTACTTC.